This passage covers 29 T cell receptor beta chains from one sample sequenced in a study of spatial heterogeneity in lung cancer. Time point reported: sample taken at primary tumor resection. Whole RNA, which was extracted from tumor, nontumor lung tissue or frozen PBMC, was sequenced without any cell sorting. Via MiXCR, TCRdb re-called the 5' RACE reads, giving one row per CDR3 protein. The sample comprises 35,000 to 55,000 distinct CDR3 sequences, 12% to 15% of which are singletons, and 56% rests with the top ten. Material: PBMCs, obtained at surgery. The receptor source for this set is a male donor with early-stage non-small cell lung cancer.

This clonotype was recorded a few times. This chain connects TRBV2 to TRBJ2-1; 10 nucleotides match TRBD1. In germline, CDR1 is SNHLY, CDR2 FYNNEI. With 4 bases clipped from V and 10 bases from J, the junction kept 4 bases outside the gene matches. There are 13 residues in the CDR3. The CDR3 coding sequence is TGTGCCAGCAGTGGGGACAGGGGAGGCGAGCAGTTCTTC. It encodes CASSGDRGGEQFF.

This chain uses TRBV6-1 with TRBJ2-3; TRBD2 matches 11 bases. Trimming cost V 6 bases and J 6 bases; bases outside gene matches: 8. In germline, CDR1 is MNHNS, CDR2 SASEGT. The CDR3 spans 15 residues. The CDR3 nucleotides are TGTGCCAGCAGACTGACTAGCGGGGCTACGGATACGCAGTATTTT. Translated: CASRLTSGATDTQYF.

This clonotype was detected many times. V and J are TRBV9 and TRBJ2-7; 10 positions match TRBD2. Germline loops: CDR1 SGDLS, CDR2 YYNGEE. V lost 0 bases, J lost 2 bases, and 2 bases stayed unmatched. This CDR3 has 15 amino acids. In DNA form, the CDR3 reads TGTGCCAGCAGCGTAGACCTAGCGGGAGCCTACGAGCAGTACTTC. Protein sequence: CASSVDLAGAYEQYF.

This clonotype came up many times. The CDR3 sequence: CSVGQTSTDTQYF. CDR3 DNA sequence: TGCAGTGTGGGGCAGACTAGCACAGATACGCAGTATTTT. V gene TRBV20-1 combines with J gene TRBJ2-3, with D possibly matching TRBD1 (5 bases). Germline V gene lookup returns CDR1 DFQATT and CDR2 SNEGSKA (reference sequence). Trimming took off 7 bases at V and 0 bases at J, with 11 bases between the two ends. The CDR3 consists of 13 residues.

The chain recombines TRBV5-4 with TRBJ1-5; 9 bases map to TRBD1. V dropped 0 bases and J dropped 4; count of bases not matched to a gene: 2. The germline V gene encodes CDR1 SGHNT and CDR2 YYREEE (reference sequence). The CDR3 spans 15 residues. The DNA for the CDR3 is TGTGCCAGCAGCTTGGACAGGGGGCGGAATCAGCCCCAGCATTTT. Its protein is CASSLDRGRNQPQHF.

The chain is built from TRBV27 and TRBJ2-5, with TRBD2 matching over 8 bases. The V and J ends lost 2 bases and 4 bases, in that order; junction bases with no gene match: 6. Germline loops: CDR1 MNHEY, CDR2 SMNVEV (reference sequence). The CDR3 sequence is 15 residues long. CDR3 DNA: TGTGCCAGCAGTTTAAAAAGTCTAGCGGGAGAGACCCAGTACTTC. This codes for CASSLKSLAGETQYF.

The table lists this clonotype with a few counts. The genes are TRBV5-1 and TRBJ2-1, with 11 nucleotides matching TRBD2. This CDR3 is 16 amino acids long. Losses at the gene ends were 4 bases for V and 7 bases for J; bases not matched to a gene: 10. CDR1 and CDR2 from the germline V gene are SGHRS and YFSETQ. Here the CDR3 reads CASSIFTSGRPNEQFF. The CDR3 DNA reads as TGCGCCAGCAGCATTTTTACTAGCGGGAGACCGAATGAGCAGTTCTTC.

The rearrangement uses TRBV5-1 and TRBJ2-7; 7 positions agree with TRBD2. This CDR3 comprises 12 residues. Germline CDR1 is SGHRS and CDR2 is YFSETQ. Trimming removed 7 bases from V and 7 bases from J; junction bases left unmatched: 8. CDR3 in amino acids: CASDNGGNEQYF. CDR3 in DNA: TGCGCCAGCGACAACGGGGGGAATGAGCAGTACTTC.

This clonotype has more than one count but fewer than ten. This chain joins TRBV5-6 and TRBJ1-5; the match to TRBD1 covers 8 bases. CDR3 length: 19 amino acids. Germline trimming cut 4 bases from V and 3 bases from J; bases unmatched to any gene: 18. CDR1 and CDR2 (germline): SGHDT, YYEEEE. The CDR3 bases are TGTGCCAGCAGCCCGATAAAACGACAGGGGATGGTGTTCAATCAGCCCCAGCATTTT. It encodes CASSPIKRQGMVFNQPQHF.

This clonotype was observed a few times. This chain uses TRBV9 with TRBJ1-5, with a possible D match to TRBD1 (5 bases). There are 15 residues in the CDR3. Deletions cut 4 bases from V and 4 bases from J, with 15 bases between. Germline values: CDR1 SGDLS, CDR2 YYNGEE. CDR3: CASSPQAGNNQPQHF. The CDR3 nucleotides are TGTGCCAGCAGCCCACAGGCGGGGAATAATCAGCCCCAGCATTTT. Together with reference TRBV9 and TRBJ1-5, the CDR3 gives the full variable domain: DSGVTQTPKHLITATGQRVTLRCSPRSGDLSVYWYQQSLDQGLQFLIQYYNGEERAKGNILERFSAQQFPDLHSELNLSSLELGDSALYFCASSPQAGNNQPQHFGDGTRLSIL.

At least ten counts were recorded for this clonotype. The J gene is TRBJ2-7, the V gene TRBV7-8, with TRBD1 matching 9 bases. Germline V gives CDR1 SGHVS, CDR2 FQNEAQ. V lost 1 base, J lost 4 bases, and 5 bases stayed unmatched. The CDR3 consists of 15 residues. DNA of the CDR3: TGTGCCAGCAGCTTAGAGACAGGGGGACCATACGAGCAGTACTTC. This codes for CASSLETGGPYEQYF. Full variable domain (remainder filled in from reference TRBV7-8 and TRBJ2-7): GAGVSQSPRYKVAKRGQDVALRCDPISGHVSLFWYQQALGQGPEFLTYFQNEAQLDKSGLPSDRFFAERPEGSVSTLKIQRTQQEDSAVYLCASSLETGGPYEQYFGPGTRLTVT.

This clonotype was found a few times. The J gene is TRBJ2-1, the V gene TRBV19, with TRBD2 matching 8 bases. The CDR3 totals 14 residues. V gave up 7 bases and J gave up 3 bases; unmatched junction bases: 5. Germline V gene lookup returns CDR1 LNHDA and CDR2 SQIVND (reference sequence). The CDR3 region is CASTRAGDYNEQFF. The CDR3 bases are TGTGCCAGTACAAGAGCGGGGGACTACAATGAGCAGTTCTTC.

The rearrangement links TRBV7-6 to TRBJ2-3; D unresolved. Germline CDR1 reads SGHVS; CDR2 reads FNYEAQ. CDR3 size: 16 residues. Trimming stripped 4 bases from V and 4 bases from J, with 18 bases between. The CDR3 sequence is CASSSLGYMVSDTQYF. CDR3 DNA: TGTGCCAGCAGCTCCCTAGGCTACATGGTCTCAGATACGCAGTATTTT.

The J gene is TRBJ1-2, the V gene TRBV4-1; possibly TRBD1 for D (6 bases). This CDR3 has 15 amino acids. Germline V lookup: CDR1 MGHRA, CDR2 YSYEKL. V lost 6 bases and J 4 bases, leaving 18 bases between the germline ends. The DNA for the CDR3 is TGCGCCAGCAGACTAACCCCGACAGGCCCCTATGGCTACACCTTC. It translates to CASRLTPTGPYGYTF.

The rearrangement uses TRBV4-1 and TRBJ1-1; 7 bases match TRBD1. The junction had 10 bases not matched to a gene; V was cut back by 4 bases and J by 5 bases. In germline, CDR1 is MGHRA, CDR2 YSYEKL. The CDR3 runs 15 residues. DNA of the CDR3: TGCGCCAGCAGCCTACAGACAGGGTCCGGGACTGAAGCTTTCTTT. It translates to CASSLQTGSGTEAFF.

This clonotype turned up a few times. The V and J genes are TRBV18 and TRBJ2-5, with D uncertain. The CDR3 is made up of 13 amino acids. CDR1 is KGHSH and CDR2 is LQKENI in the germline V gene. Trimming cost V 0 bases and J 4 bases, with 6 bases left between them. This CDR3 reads CASSPPGSETQYF. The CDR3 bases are TGTGCCAGCTCACCACCAGGTTCAGAGACCCAGTACTTC.

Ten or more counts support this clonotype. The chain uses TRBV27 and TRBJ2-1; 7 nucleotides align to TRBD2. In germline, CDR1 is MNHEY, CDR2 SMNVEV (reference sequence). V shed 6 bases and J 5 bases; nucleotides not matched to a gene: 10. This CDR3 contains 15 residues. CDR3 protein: CASRGSGSGDNEQFF. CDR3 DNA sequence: TGTGCCAGCAGGGGTAGCGGAAGCGGGGACAATGAGCAGTTCTTC.

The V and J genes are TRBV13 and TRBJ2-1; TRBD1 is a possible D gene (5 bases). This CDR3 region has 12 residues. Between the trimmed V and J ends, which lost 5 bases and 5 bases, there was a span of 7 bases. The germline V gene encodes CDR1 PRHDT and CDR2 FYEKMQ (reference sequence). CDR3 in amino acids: CASSPRDNEQFF. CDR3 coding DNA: TGTGCCAGCAGCCCCAGGGACAATGAGCAGTTCTTC. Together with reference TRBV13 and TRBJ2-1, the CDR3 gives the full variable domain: AAGVIQSPRHLIKEKRETATLKCYPIPRHDTVYWYQQGPGQDPQFLISFYEKMQSDKGSIPDRFSAQQFSDYHSELNMSSLELGDSALYFCASSPRDNEQFFGPGTRLTVL.

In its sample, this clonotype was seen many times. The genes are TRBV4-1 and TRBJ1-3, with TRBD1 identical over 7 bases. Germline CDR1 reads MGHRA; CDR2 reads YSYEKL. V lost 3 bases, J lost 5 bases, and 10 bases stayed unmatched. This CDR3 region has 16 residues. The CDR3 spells CASSHVILTGRNTIYF. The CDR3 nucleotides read TGCGCCAGCAGCCACGTGATTTTGACAGGGAGAAACACCATATATTTT.

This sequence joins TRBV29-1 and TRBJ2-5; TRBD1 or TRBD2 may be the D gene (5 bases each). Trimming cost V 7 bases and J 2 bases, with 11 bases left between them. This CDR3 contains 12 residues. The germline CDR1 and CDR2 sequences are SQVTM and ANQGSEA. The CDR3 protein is CSAEGLQETQYF. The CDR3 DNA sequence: TGCAGCGCCGAGGGGCTTCAAGAGACCCAGTACTTC.

In DNA form, the CDR3 reads TGCAGTGCTCTCACTAGCGGGAGGGCCAATGAGCAGTTCTTC. Its protein product is CSALTSGRANEQFF. V gene TRBV20-1 combines with J gene TRBJ2-1; 13 nucleotides align to TRBD2. There are 14 residues in the CDR3. V was pared by 5 bases and J by 6 bases, with 4 bases of the junction left unmatched. Germline-derived CDR1 and CDR2 are DFQATT and SNEGSKA (reference sequence).

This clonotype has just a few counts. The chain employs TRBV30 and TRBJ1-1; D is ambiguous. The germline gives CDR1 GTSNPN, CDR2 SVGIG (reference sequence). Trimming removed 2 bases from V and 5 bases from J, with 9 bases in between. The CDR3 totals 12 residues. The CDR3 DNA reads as TGTGCCTGGAGTCGGTCAGCAACTGAAGCTTTCTTT. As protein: CAWSRSATEAFF.

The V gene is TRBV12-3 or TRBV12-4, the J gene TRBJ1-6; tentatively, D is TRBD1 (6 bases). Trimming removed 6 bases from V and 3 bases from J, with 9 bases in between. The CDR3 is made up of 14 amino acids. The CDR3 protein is CASSRDIYNSPLHF. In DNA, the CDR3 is TGTGCCAGCAGCCGGGACATCTATAATTCACCCCTCCACTTT.

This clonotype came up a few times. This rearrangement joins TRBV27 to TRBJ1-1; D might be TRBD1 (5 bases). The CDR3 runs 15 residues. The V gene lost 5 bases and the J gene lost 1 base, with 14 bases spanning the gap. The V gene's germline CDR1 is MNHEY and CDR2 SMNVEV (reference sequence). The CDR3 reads CASSARVGQNTEAFF. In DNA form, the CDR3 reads TGTGCCAGCAGTGCCAGGGTGGGCCAGAACACTGAAGCTTTCTTT.

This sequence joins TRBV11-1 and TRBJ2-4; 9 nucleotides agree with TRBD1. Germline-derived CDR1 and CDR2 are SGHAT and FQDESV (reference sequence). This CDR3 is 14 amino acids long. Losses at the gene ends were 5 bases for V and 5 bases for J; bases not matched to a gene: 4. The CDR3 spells CASSPRTGENIQYF. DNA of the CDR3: TGTGCCAGCAGCCCGCGGACAGGGGAAAACATTCAGTACTTC.

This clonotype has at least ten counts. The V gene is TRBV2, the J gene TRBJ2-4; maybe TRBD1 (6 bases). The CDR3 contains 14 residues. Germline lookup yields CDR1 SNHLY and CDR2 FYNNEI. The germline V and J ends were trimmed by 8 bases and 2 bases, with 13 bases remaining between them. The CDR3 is CASQGHGPKNIQYF. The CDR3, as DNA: TGTGCCAGCCAGGGGCACGGGCCCAAAAACATTCAGTACTTC.

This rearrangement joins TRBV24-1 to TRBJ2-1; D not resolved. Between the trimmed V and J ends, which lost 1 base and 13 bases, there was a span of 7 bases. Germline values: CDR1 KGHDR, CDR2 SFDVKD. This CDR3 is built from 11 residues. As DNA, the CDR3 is TGTGCCACCAGTGATTTTCGGCGTCAGTTCTTC. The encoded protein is CATSDFRRQFF.

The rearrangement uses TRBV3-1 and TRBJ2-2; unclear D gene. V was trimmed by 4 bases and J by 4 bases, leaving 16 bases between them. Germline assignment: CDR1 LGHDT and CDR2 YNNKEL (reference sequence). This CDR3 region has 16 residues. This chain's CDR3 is CASSLTTLPVTGELFF. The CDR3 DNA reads TGTGCCAGCAGCCTGACAACCCTACCGGTCACCGGGGAGCTGTTTTTT.

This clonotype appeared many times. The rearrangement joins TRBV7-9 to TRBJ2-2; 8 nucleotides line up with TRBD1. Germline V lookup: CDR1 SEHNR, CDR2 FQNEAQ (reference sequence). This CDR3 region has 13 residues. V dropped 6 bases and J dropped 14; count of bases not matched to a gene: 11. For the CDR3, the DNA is TGTGCCAGCAGACCTAACCGGGACAGGATTCTGTTTTTT. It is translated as CASRPNRDRILFF.